This T cell receptor (beta chain) was captured by sequencing in a study of PD-1 blockade in mismatch repair-deficient tumors (TCRdb year 2017). As for the study more broadly: The trial enrolled some 90 consecutive patients with about a dozen mismatch repair-deficient cancer types between September 2013 and September 2016, all previously treated and progressing. Tumor-associated T cell clones in the peripheral blood of patients responding to PD-1 blockade were tracked using deep sequencing of TCR CDR3 regions. Broad study findings and their caveats: Tumor-resident clones, often undetectable in blood before treatment, expanded rapidly after pembrolizumab and then contracted, generally before radiologic responses.

For every enrolled patient, mismatch repair deficiency was confirmed by either polymerase chain reaction or immunohistochemistry. TCR sequencing was performed for three patients who responded to pembrolizumab therapy. The phase II trial prospectively tested pembrolizumab PD-1 blockade in advanced mismatch repair-deficient cancers regardless of tissue of origin. Serial peripheral blood T cell samples were collected before and at multiple times after starting PD-1 blockade. Blood sampling time points were reported as weeks after the first dose of pembrolizumab. The library came from the immunoSEQ multiplex PCR assay. The source is immuneACCESS, and TCRdb retained only in-frame sequences with V and J called. Part of the clones is not carried over; for the studies checked, unresolved V genes explain less than half of this, and the remainder is unexplained. The sample table lists roughly 130,000 clones, 88% of them with a count of one. About an eighth of the sample is taken by the ten largest.

In the germline V gene, CDR1 corresponds to SGDLS and CDR2 to YYNGEE. Including cysteine and phenylalanine, the CDR3 has 15 amino acids. The kept DNA is CDR3 alone, 45 bases in frame from the first base. The germline V end is reduced by 6 bases and the J end by 7 bases; junction bases left unmatched: 12. A word on this clone: Its antigen is not yet known. No much larger clonotype is one base removed from it; base qualities were not supplied.

The source was peripheral blood, collected almost 74 weeks after starting pembrolizumab. This receptor was taken from an adult with mismatch repair-deficient cancer. The chain uses TRBV9 and TRBJ2-1, with TRBD2 matching 8 junction bases. The CDR3 is CASTGTGGPVNEQFF. Read as DNA, the sequence is TGTGCCAGCACCGGGACGGGAGGGCCGGTTAATGAGCAGTTCTTC.